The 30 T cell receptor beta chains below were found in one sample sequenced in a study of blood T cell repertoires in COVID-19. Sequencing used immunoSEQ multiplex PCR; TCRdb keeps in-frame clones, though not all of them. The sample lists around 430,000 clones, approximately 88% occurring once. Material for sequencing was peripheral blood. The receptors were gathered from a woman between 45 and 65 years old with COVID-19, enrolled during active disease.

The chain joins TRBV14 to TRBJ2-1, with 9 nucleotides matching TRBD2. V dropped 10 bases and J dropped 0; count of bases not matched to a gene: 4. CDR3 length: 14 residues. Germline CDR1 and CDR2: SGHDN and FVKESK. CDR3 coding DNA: TGTGCCACCCAAGCGGGGGGCTCCTACAATGAGCAGTTCTTC. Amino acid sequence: CATQAGGSYNEQFF.

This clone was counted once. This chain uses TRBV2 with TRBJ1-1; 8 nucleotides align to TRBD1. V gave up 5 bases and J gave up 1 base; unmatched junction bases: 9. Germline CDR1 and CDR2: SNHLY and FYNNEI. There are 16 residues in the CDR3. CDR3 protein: CASSWTGLGRNTEAFF. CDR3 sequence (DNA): TGTGCCAGCAGTTGGACAGGGCTGGGGCGGAACACTGAAGCTTTCTTT.

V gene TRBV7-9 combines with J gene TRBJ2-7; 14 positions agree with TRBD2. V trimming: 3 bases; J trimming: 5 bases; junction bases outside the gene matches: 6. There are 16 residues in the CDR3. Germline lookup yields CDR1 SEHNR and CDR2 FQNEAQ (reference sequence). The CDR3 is CASSLGLAGAADEQYF. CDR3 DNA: TGTGCCAGCAGCTTGGGACTAGCGGGGGCAGCGGACGAGCAGTACTTC.

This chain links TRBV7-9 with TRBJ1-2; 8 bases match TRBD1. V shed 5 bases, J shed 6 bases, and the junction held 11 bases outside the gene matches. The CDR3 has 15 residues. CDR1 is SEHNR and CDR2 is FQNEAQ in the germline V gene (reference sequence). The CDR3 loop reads CASSPPEGQVHGYTF. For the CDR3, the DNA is TGTGCCAGCAGCCCGCCCGAGGGACAGGTCCATGGCTACACCTTC.

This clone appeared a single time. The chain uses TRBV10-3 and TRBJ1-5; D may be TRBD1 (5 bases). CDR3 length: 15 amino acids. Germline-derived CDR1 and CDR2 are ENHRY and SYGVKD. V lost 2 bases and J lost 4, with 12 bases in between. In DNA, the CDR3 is TGTGCCATCAGTGAGGGCGGGGCCTTTAATCAGCCCCAGCATTTT. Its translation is CAISEGGAFNQPQHF.

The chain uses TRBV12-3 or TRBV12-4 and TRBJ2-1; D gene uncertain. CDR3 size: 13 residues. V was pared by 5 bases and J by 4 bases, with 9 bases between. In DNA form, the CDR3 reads TGTGCCAGCAGTCGCAACAGATACAATGAGCAGTTCTTC. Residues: CASSRNRYNEQFF.

In nucleotides, the CDR3 is TGTGCCAGCAGTTTGGACAGGGGCCAGGAGGCCCAGTACTTC. This sequence encodes CASSLDRGQEAQYF. The chain couples TRBV2 to TRBJ2-5; 9 nucleotides align to TRBD1. The V and J ends lost 5 bases and 9 bases, in that order; junction bases with no gene match: 10. Per the germline V gene, CDR1 is SNHLY and CDR2 is FYNNEI. There are 14 residues in the CDR3.

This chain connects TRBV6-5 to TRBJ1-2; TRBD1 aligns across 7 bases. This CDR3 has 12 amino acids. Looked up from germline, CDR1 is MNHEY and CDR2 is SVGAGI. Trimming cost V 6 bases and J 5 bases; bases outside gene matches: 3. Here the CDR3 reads CASRGTAYGYTF. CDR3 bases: TGTGCCAGCAGGGGGACAGCTTATGGCTACACCTTC.

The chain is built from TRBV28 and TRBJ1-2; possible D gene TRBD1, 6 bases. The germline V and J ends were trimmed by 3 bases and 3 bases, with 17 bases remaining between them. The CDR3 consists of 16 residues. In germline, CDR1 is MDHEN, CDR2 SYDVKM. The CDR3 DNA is TGTGCCAGCAGTTTCATGGTCAGGGGCGCGGACTATGGCTACACCTTC. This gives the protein CASSFMVRGADYGYTF.

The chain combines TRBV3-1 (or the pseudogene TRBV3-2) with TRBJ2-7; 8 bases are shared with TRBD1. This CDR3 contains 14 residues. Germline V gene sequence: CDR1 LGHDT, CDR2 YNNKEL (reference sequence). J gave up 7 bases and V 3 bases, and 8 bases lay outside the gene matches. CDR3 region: CASSQGRGPWEQYF. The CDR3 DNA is TGTGCCAGCAGCCAGGGCAGGGGGCCGTGGGAGCAGTACTTC.

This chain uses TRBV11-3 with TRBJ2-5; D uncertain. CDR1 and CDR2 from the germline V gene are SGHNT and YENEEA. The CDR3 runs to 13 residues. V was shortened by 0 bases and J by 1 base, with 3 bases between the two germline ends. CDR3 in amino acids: CASSLDIQETQYF. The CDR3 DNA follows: TGTGCCAGCAGCTTAGACATCCAAGAGACCCAGTACTTC.

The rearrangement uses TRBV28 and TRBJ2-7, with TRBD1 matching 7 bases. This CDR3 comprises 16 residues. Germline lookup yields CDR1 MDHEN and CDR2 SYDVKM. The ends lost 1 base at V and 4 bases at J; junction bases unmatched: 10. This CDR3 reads CASSLYIGTAKYEQYF. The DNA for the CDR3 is TGTGCCAGCAGTTTATATATAGGGACAGCGAAATACGAGCAGTACTTC.

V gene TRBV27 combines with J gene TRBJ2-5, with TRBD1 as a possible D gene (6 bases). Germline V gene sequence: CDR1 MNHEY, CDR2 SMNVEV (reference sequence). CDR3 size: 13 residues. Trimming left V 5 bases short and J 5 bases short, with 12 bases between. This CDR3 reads CASSRTARETQYF. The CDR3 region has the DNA TGTGCCAGCAGTAGGACAGCGAGGGAGACCCAGTACTTC.

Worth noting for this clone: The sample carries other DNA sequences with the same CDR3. CDR3 sequence (DNA): TGTGCCAGCAGCTTAGGGACAGGGGGTGGCTACACCTTC. It is translated as CASSLGTGGGYTF. The genes are TRBV13 and TRBJ1-2; 9 nucleotides match TRBD1. From germline, CDR1 is PRHDT and CDR2 FYEKMQ (reference sequence). The CDR3 consists of 13 residues. Unmatched junction bases numbered 0, after V lost 0 bases and J lost 7 bases.

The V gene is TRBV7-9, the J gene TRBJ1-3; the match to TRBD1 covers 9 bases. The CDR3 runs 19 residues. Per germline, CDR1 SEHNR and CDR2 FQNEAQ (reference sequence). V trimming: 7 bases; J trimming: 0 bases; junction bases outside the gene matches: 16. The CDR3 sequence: CASTRKTGGGFFSGNTIYF. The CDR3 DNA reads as TGTGCCAGCACAAGAAAAACAGGGGGCGGTTTTTTCTCTGGAAACACCATATATTTT.

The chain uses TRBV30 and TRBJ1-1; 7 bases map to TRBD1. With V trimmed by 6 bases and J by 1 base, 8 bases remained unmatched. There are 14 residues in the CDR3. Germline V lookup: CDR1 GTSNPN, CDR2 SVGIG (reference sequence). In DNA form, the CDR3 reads TGTGCCTGTTTCTCGCGACAGGGGAACACTGAAGCTTTCTTT. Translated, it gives CACFSRQGNTEAFF.

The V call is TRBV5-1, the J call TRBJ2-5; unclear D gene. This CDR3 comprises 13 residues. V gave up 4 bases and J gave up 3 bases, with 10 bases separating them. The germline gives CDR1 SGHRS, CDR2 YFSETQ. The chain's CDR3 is CASSGGAKETQYF. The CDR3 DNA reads TGCGCCAGCAGCGGCGGAGCCAAAGAGACCCAGTACTTC.

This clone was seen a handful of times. The CDR3 region has the DNA TGTGCCAGCAGTATGGGACACTATAGCAATCAGCCCCAGCATTTT. The encoded protein is CASSMGHYSNQPQHF. The chain employs TRBV2 and TRBJ1-5; D is perhaps TRBD1 (6 bases). This CDR3 spans 15 amino acids. Germline assignment: CDR1 SNHLY and CDR2 FYNNEI. V lost 5 bases, J lost 0 bases, and 11 bases lay in between.

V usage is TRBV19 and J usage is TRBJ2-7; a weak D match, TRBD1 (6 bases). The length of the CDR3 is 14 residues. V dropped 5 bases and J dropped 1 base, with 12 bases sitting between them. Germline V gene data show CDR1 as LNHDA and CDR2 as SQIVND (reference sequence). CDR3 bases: TGTGCCAGTAGTGCTCAGGGGCCTTCCTACGAGCAGTACTTC. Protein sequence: CASSAQGPSYEQYF.

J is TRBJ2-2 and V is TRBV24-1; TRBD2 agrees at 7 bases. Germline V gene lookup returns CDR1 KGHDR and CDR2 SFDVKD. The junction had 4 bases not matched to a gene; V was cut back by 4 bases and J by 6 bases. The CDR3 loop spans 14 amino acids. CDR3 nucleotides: TGTGCCACCAGTGAACCAGGACTAGCCGGGGAGCTGTTTTTT. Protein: CATSEPGLAGELFF.

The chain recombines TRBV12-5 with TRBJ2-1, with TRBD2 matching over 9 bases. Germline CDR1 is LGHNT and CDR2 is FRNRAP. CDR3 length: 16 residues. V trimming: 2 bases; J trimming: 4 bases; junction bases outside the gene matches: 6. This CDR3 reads CASGLIAGADYNEQFF. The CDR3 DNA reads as TGTGCTAGTGGTTTGATAGCGGGGGCCGATTACAATGAGCAGTTCTTC.

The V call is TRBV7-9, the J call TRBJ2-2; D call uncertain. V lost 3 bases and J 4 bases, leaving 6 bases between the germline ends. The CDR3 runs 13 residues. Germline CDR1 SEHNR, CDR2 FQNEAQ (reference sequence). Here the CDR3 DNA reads TGTGCCAGCAGCTTCCTCGTCACCGGGGAGCTGTTTTTT. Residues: CASSFLVTGELFF.

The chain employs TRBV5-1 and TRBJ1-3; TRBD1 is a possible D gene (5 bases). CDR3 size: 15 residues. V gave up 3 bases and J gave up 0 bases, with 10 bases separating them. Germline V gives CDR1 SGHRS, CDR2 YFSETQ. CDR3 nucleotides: TGCGCCAGCAGCTCGACGGGGGGCTCTGGAAACACCATATATTTT. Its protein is CASSSTGGSGNTIYF.

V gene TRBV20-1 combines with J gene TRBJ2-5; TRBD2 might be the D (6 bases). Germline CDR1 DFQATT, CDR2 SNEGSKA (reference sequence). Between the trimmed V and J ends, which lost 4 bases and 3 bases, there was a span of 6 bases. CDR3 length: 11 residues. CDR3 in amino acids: CSATGEETQYF. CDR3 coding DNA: TGCAGTGCTACGGGGGAAGAGACCCAGTACTTC.

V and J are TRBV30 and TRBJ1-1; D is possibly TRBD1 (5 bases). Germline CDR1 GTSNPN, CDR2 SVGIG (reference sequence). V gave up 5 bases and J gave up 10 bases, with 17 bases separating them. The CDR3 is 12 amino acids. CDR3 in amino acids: CAWRDSGDRAFF. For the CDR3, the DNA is TGTGCCTGGCGAGATTCGGGGGATCGAGCTTTCTTT.

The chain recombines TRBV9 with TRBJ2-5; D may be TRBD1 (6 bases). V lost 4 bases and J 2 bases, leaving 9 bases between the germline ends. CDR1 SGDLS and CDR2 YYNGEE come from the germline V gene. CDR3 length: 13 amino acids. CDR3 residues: CASSKGGQETQYF. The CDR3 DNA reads TGTGCCAGCAGCAAAGGGGGTCAAGAGACCCAGTACTTC.

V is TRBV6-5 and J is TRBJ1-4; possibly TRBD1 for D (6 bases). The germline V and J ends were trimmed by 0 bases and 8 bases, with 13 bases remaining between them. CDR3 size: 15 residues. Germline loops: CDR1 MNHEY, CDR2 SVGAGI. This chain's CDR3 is CASSYSGGREEKLFF. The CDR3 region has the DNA TGTGCCAGCAGTTACTCAGGGGGAAGGGAAGAAAAACTGTTTTTT.

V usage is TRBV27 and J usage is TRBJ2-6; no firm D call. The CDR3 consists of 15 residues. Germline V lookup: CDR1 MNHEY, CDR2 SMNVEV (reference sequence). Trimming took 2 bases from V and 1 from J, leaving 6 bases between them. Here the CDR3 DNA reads TGTGCCAGCAGTTTAGAGAAATCTGGGGCCAACGTCCTGACTTTC. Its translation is CASSLEKSGANVLTF.

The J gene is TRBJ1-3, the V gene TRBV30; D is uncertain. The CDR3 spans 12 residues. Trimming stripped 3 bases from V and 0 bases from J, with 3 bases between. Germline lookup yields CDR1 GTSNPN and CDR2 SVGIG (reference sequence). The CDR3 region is CAWRYSGNTIYF. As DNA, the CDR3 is TGTGCCTGGAGGTACTCTGGAAACACCATATATTTT.

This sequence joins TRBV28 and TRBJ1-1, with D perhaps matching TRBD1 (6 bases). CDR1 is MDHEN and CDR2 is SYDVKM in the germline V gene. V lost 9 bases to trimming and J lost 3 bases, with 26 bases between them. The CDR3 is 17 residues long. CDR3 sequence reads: CASSLLSGAAGDTEAFF. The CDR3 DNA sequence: TGTGCCAGTTCCCTTCTCTCGGGGGCGGCGGGAGACACTGAAGCTTTCTTT.